This T cell receptor (beta chain) is drawn from a study of T cell responses to AZD1222 COVID-19 vaccine. Clones were sequenced by immunoSEQ multiplex PCR, and TCRdb holds only the in-frame ones, with some missing. Here the sample spans fewer than 150,000 clones, 90% being singletons. V was trimmed by 3 bases and J by 1 base, leaving 10 bases between them. The germline V gene has CDR1 SGHRS and CDR2 YFSETQ. The CDR3 contains 14 residues. The TCR sequence derives from an adult in good health. J is TRBJ1-2 and V is TRBV5-1, with D uncertain. This sample comprised peripheral blood, obtained on day 0 of AZD1222 vaccination. DNA for the CDR3: TGCGCCAGCAGCTCCGAAAGCGTTAACTATGGCTACACCTTC. Amino acids: CASSSESVNYGYTF.